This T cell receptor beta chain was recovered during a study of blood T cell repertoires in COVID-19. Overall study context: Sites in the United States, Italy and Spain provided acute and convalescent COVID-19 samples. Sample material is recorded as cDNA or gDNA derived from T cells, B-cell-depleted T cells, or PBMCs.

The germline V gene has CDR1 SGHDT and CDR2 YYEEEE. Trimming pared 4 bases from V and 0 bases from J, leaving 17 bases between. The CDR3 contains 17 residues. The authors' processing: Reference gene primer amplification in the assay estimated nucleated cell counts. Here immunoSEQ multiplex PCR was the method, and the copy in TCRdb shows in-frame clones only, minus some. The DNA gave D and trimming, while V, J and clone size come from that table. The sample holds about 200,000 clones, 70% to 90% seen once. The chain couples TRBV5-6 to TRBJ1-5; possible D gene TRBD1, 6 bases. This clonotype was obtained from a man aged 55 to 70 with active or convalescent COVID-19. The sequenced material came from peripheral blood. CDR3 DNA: TGTGCCAGCAGCGCTCCCGGGACAAATGATAGCAATCAGCCCCAGCATTTT. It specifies CASSAPGTNDSNQPQHF.